This T cell receptor beta chain was sequenced during a study of T cell repertoires in cytomegalovirus infection. Whole-study results and caveats: In two of eight donors, the top clonotype was HLA-C-restricted CMV-specific.

Ten or more counts support this clonotype. What it binds is unknown. TCRdb independently ran MiXCR on the reads; one entry per CDR3 protein. The table records approximately 500,000 distinct CDR3 sequences, 15% to 20% of them present only once. V gave up 3 bases and J gave up 7 bases; unmatched junction bases: 10. This CDR3 spans 17 amino acids. Germline V gene data show CDR1 as SEHNR and CDR2 as FQNEAQ (reference sequence). Sequencing was carried out using CD8+ T cells from PBMCs. The chain links TRBV7-9 to TRBJ2-5; 14 bases align to TRBD2. The sequence was obtained from a human donor in good health (CMV status not recorded). Some clones in this sample may be carry-over from other donors' samples. The CDR3 protein is CASSFGLAGGEPRTQYF. CDR3 nucleotides: TGTGCCAGCAGCTTCGGACTAGCGGGGGGCGAGCCAAGGACCCAGTACTTC.